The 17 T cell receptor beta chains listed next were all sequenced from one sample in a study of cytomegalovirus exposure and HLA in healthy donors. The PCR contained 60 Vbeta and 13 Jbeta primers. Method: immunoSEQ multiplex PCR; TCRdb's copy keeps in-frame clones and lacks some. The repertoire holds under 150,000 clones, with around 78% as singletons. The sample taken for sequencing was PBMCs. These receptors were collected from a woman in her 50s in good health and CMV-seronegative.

The CDR3 loop is CASSSGQGQTEAFF. Here the CDR3 DNA reads TGTGCCAGCAGCTCTGGACAGGGGCAAACTGAAGCTTTCTTT. V usage is TRBV11-1 and J usage is TRBJ1-1; TRBD1 matches 9 bases. CDR3 length equals 14 residues. With 4 bases clipped from V and 5 bases from J, the junction kept 5 bases outside the gene matches. CDR1 and CDR2 from the germline V gene are SGHAT and FQDESV (reference sequence).

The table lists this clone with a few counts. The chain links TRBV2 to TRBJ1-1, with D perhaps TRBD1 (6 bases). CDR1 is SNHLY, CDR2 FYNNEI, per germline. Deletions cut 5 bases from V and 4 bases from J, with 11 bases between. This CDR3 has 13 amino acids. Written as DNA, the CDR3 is TGTGCCAGCAGTTCCTCCAGGGGCACTGAAGCTTTCTTT. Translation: CASSSSRGTEAFF.

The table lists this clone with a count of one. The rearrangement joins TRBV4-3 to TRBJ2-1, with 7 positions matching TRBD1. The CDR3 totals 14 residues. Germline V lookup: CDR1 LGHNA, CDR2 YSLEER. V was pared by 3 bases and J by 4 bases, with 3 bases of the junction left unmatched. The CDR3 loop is CASSHTGQYNEQFF. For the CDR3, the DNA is TGCGCCAGCAGCCACACGGGACAGTACAATGAGCAGTTCTTC.

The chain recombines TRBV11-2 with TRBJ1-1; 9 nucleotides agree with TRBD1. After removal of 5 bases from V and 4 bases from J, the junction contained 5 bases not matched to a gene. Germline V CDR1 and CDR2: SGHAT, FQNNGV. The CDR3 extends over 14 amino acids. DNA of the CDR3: TGTGCCAGCAGCATCGAGACAGGGGGCACTGAAGCTTTCTTT. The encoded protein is CASSIETGGTEAFF.

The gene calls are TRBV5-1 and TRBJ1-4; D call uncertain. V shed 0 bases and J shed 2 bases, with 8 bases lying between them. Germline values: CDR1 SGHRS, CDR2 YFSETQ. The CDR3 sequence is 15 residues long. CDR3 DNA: TGCGCCAGCAGCTTGGTAGGAGGGACTAATGAAAAACTGTTTTTT. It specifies CASSLVGGTNEKLFF. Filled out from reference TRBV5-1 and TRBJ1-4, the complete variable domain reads KAGVTQTPRYLIKTRGQQVTLSCSPISGHRSVSWYQQTPGQGLQFLFEYFSETQRNKGNFPGRFSGRQFSNSRSEMNVSTLELGDSALYLCASSLVGGTNEKLFFGSGTQLSVL.

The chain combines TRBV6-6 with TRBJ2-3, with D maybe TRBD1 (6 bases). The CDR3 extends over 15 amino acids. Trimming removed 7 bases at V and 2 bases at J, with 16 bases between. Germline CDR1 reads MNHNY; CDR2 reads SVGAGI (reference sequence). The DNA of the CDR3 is TGTGCCAGCACCCCCCGTGGGGGCACCACAGATACGCAGTATTTT. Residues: CASTPRGGTTDTQYF.

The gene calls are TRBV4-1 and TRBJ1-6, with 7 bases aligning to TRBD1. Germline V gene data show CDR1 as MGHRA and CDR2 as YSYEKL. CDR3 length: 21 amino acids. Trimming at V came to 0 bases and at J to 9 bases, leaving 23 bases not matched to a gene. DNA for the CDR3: TGCGCCAGCAGCCAAGATTCGTCAGGCGGACCACAGGGGTTACCCAGTTCACCCCTCCACTTT. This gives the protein CASSQDSSGGPQGLPSSPLHF.

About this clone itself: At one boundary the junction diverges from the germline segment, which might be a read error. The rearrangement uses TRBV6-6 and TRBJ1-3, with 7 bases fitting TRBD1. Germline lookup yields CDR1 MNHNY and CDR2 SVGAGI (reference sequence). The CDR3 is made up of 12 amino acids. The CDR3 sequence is CASSSSSWDRVF. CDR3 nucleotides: TGTGCCAGCAGTTCCTCCTCCTGGGACAGAGTCTTT.

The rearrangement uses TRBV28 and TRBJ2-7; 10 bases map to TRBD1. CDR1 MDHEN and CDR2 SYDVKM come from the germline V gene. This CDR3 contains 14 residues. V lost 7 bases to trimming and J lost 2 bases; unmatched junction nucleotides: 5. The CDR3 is CASMRQGATYEQYV. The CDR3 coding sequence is TGTGCCAGCATGAGACAGGGGGCGACCTACGAGCAGTACGTC.

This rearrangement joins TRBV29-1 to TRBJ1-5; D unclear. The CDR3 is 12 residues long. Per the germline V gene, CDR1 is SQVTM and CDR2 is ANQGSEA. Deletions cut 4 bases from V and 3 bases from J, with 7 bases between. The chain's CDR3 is CSVGQNNQPQHF. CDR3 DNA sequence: TGCAGCGTTGGGCAGAACAATCAGCCCCAGCATTTT.

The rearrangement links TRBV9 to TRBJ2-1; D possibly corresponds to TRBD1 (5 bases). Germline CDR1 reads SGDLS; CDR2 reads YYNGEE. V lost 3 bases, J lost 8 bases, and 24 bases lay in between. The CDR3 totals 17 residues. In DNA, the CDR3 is TGTGCCAGCAGCGACTCCCGACGGACACCTAAGCCGGATGAGCAGTTCTTC. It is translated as CASSDSRRTPKPDEQFF.

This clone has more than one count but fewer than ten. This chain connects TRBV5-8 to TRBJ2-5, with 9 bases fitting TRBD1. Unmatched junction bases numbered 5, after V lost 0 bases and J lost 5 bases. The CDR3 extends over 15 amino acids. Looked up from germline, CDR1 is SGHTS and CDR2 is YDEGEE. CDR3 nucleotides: TGTGCCAGCAGCTTGGTGGGACAGGGAGGGGAGACCCAGTACTTC. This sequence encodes CASSLVGQGGETQYF.

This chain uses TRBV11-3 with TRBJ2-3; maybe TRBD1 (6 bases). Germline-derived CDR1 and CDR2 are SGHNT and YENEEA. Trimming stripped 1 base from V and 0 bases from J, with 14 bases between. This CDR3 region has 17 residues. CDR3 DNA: TGTGCCAGCAGCTTAGGACTAACAGGGTCTAGCACAGATACGCAGTATTTT. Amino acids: CASSLGLTGSSTDTQYF.

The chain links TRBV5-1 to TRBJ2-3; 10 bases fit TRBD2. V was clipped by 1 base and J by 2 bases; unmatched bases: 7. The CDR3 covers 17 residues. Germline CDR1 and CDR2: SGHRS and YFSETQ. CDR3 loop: CASSLWGGTSDTDTQYF. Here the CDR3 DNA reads TGCGCCAGCAGCTTGTGGGGGGGGACTAGCGACACAGATACGCAGTATTTT. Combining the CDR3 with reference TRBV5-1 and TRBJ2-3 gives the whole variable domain KAGVTQTPRYLIKTRGQQVTLSCSPISGHRSVSWYQQTPGQGLQFLFEYFSETQRNKGNFPGRFSGRQFSNSRSEMNVSTLELGDSALYLCASSLWGGTSDTDTQYFGPGTRLTVL.

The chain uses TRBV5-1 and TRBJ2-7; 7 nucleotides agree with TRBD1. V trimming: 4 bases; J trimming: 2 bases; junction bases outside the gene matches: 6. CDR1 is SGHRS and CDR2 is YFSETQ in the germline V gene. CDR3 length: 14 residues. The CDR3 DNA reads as TGCGCCAGCAGCCCTTGGCAGGGGGCCTACGAGCAGTACGTC. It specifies CASSPWQGAYEQYV.

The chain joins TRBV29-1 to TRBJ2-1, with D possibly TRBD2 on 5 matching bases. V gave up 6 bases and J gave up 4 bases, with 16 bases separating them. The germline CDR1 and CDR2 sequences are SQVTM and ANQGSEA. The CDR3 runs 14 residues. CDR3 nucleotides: TGCAGCGTGCGGGCCGCCTCGGGTTACAATGAGCAGTTCTTC. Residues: CSVRAASGYNEQFF.

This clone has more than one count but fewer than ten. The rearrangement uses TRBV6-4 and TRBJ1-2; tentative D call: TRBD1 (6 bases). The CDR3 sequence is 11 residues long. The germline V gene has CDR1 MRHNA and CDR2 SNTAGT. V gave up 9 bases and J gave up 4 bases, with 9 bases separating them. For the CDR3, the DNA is TGTGCCAGAGGGACACCCTATGGCTACACCTTC. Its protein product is CARGTPYGYTF.